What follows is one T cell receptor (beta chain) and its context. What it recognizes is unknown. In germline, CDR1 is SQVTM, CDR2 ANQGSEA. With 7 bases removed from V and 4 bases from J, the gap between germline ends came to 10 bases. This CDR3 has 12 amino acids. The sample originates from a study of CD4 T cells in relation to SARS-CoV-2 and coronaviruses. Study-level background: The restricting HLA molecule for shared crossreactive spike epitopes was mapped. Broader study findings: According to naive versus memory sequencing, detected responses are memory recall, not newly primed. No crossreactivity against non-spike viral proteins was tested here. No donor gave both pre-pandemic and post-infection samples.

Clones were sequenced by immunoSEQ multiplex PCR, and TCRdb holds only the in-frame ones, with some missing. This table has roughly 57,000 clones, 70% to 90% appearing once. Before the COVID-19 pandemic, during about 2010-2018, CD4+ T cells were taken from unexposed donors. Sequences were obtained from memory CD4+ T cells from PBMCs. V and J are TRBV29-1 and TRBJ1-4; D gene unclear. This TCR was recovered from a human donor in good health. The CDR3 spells CSGVSGNEKLFF. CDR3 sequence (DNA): TGCAGCGGGGTGTCGGGTAATGAAAAACTGTTTTTT.